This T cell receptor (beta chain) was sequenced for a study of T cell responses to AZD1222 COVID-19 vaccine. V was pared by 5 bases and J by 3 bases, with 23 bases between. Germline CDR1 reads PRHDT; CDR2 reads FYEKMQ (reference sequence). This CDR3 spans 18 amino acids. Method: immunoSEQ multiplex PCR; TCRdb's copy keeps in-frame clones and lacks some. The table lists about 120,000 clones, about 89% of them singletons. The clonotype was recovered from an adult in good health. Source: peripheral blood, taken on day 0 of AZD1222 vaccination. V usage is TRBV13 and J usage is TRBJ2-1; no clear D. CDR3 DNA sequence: TGTGCCAGCAGCCGTGGGCGCAATACGGACCTTCTCTACAATGAGCAGTTCTTC. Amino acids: CASSRGRNTDLLYNEQFF.